The 30 T cell receptor beta chains below come from one sample, sequenced in a study of blood T cell repertoires in COVID-19. Assay: immunoSEQ multiplex PCR; the TCRdb copy retains only in-frame clones and omits some. The sample shows roughly 190,000 clones, 85% to 95% of them seen only once. Specimen: peripheral blood. Receptors were obtained from a young man with COVID-19, enrolled during active disease.

The chain has TRBV19 and TRBJ2-7; 7 bases fit TRBD2. The CDR3 covers 16 residues. Germline CDR1 reads LNHDA; CDR2 reads SQIVND (reference sequence). Trimming removed 3 bases from V and 4 bases from J; junction bases left unmatched: 12. The CDR3 is CASSMVLAGESYEQYF. CDR3 sequence (DNA): TGTGCCAGTAGTATGGTGTTGGCGGGGGAATCTTACGAGCAGTACTTC. Looking up the rest from reference TRBV19 and TRBJ2-7 gives the full variable domain: DGGITQSPKYLFRKEGQNVTLSCEQNLNHDAMYWYRQDPGQGLRLIYYSQIVNDFQKGDIAEGYSVSREKKESFPLTVTSAQKNPTAFYLCASSMVLAGESYEQYFGPGTRLTVT.

V usage is TRBV12-3 or TRBV12-4 and J usage is TRBJ1-1; D is unresolved. V was cut by 6 bases and J by 8 bases, with 10 bases left in between. The CDR3 length is 11 residues. In DNA, the CDR3 is TGTGCCAGCAGCCTACGGGAGGAAGCTTTCTTT. It yields the protein CASSLREEAFF.

V gene TRBV6-5 combines with J gene TRBJ1-1; weak D call: TRBD1 (6 bases). In germline, CDR1 is MNHEY, CDR2 SVGAGI. With 2 bases removed from V and 5 bases from J, the gap between germline ends came to 18 bases. The CDR3 is made up of 16 amino acids. CDR3 in amino acids: CASSYDRGSTGTEAFF. The CDR3 bases are TGTGCCAGCAGTTACGATAGGGGGTCTACAGGGACTGAAGCTTTCTTT.

The chain couples TRBV7-9 to TRBJ1-5; D not certain. The ends were cut back, 6 bases at V and 3 bases at J, with 6 bases in the middle. The CDR3 totals 12 residues. The germline CDR1 and CDR2 sequences are SEHNR and FQNEAQ (reference sequence). DNA of the CDR3: TGTGCCAGCAGTCAGTCCAATCAGCCCCAGCATTTT. Protein sequence: CASSQSNQPQHF.

The chain has TRBV5-1 and TRBJ1-6; 8 nucleotides agree with TRBD1. This CDR3 spans 15 amino acids. After removal of 2 bases from V and 6 bases from J, the junction contained 4 bases not matched to a gene. CDR1 is SGHRS, CDR2 YFSETQ, per germline. The CDR3 DNA reads as TGCGCCAGCAGCTTACCGGGACAGGCTAATTCACCCCTCCACTTT. The encoded protein is CASSLPGQANSPLHF.

The V gene is TRBV18, the J gene TRBJ2-2, with D perhaps matching TRBD2 (6 bases). Germline CDR1 reads KGHSH; CDR2 reads LQKENI. V was pared by 2 bases and J by 2 bases, with 12 bases between. The length of the CDR3 is 16 residues. CDR3 sequence (DNA): TGTGCCAGCTCACCATTAGGAGGGGTCAACACCGGGGAGCTGTTTTTT. Its translation is CASSPLGGVNTGELFF.

This clone showed up just once. The chain links TRBV5-1 to TRBJ2-3; 11 positions agree with TRBD2. The CDR3 runs to 14 residues. Per the germline V gene, CDR1 is SGHRS and CDR2 is YFSETQ. J lost 4 bases, V lost 6 bases, and 4 bases had no gene match. The CDR3 spells CASKLAGVADTQYF. CDR3 sequence (DNA): TGCGCCAGCAAACTAGCGGGGGTCGCAGATACGCAGTATTTT. The full variable domain, with the rest looked up from reference TRBV5-1 and TRBJ2-3, is KAGVTQTPRYLIKTRGQQVTLSCSPISGHRSVSWYQQTPGQGLQFLFEYFSETQRNKGNFPGRFSGRQFSNSRSEMNVSTLELGDSALYLCASKLAGVADTQYFGPGTRLTVL.

The chain employs TRBV2 and TRBJ2-1; 8 bases agree with TRBD1. The CDR3 is made up of 14 amino acids. Germline lookup yields CDR1 SNHLY and CDR2 FYNNEI. The V and J ends lost 3 bases and 9 bases, in that order; junction bases with no gene match: 7. CDR3 in amino acids: CASSDRGLIGEQFF. DNA of the CDR3: TGTGCCAGCAGTGACAGGGGGCTAATTGGTGAGCAGTTCTTC.

This chain connects TRBV6-5 to TRBJ1-1; the match to TRBD1 covers 9 bases. Unmatched junction bases numbered 14, after V lost 8 bases and J lost 10 bases. This CDR3 spans 14 amino acids. Germline V gene sequence: CDR1 MNHEY, CDR2 SVGAGI. The CDR3 loop is CASSRGAGQGGAFF. The CDR3 DNA sequence: TGTGCCAGCTCCCGTGGGGCGGGACAGGGTGGAGCTTTCTTT.

The rearrangement links TRBV3-1 (or the pseudogene TRBV3-2) to TRBJ2-5; TRBD2 agrees at 11 bases. This CDR3 is built from 16 residues. CDR1 is LGHDT and CDR2 is YNNKEL in the germline V gene (reference sequence). With V trimmed by 1 base and J by 5 bases, 6 bases remained unmatched. The CDR3 DNA follows: TGTGCCAGCAGCCAAGGTCTAGCGGGGGGTAAGGAGACCCAGTACTTC. Amino acid sequence: CASSQGLAGGKETQYF.

This chain connects TRBV13 to TRBJ1-6; D possibly corresponds to TRBD1 (6 bases). The CDR3 runs to 14 residues. V shed 2 bases and J shed 7 bases, with 9 bases lying between them. In germline, CDR1 is PRHDT, CDR2 FYEKMQ (reference sequence). The CDR3 DNA sequence: TGTGCCAGCAGCTTAAGGACAGTAAATTCACCCCTCCACTTT. Translating gives CASSLRTVNSPLHF.

The CDR3: CASSYSPSGRQYF. DNA of the CDR3: TGTGCCAGCAGTTACTCGCCGTCGGGTCGGCAGTACTTC. The chain is built from TRBV6-5 and TRBJ2-7; no reliable D call. The CDR3 covers 13 residues. The germline CDR1 and CDR2 sequences are MNHEY and SVGAGI. The ends were cut back, 0 bases at V and 9 bases at J, with 12 bases in the middle.

This chain connects TRBV5-6 to TRBJ1-1; perhaps TRBD1 as D (5 bases). V was trimmed by 4 bases and J by 2 bases, leaving 9 bases between them. The CDR3 is made up of 13 amino acids. CDR1 SGHDT and CDR2 YYEEEE come from the germline V gene. CDR3 DNA sequence: TGTGCCAGCAGCCTAAGGGGAAACACTGAAGCTTTCTTT. It is translated as CASSLRGNTEAFF.

This clone turned up a few times. The genes are TRBV5-1 and TRBJ2-2; the D gene is possibly TRBD1 (5 bases). The CDR3 contains 14 residues. V lost 7 bases, J lost 1 base, and 11 bases lay in between. Germline assignment: CDR1 SGHRS and CDR2 YFSETQ. CDR3 nucleotide sequence: TGCGCCAGCCAGAATCAGGGGAACACCGGGGAGCTGTTTTTT. Translation: CASQNQGNTGELFF.

This sequence joins TRBV29-1 and TRBJ1-1; D possibly corresponds to TRBD1 (5 bases). Looked up from germline, CDR1 is SQVTM and CDR2 is ANQGSEA. The CDR3 sequence is 12 residues long. V was trimmed by 7 bases and J by 7 bases, leaving 16 bases between them. This CDR3 reads CSAPGRGVEAFF. The CDR3 DNA reads as TGCAGCGCCCCGGGACGGGGGGTTGAAGCTTTCTTT.

This clone was found once. The V and J genes are TRBV7-9 and TRBJ2-1; 7 bases match TRBD1. The CDR3 covers 15 residues. The ends lost 3 bases at V and 2 bases at J; junction bases unmatched: 4. Germline V gives CDR1 SEHNR, CDR2 FQNEAQ (reference sequence). The CDR3 bases are TGTGCCAGCAGCTTTAACAGGGGCCCCTACAATGAGCAGTTCTTC. Translation gives CASSFNRGPYNEQFF.

This sequence joins TRBV14 and TRBJ1-1, with TRBD1 as a possible D gene (6 bases). The CDR3 extends over 15 amino acids. The germline V gene encodes CDR1 SGHDN and CDR2 FVKESK. V was cut by 0 bases and J by 3 bases, with 11 bases left in between. The CDR3: CASSQERGLYTEAFF. The CDR3 coding sequence is TGTGCCAGCAGCCAAGAAAGGGGGTTGTACACTGAAGCTTTCTTT.

V and J are TRBV18 and TRBJ2-7, with D perhaps TRBD1 (6 bases). Trimming took 2 bases from V and 3 from J, leaving 11 bases between them. CDR1 KGHSH and CDR2 LQKENI come from the germline V gene. The length of the CDR3 is 14 residues. DNA of the CDR3: TGTGCCAGCTCACCAACCACGGACAGCTACGAGCAGTACTTC. Its translation is CASSPTTDSYEQYF. Looking up the rest from reference TRBV18 and TRBJ2-7 gives the full variable domain: NAGVMQNPRHLVRRRGQEARLRCSPMKGHSHVYWYRQLPEEGLKFMVYLQKENIIDESGMPKERFSAEFPKEGPSILRIQQVVRGDSAAYFCASSPTTDSYEQYFGPGTRLTVT.

A single count supports this clone. V is TRBV19 and J is TRBJ1-2; D might be TRBD1 (5 bases). CDR1 is LNHDA, CDR2 SQIVND, per germline (reference sequence). V was shortened by 1 base and J by 3 bases, with 6 bases between the two germline ends. This CDR3 is built from 13 residues. The chain's CDR3 is CASSIARDYGYTF. The CDR3 DNA reads TGTGCCAGTAGTATAGCCAGGGACTATGGCTACACCTTC.

V usage is TRBV7-2 and J usage is TRBJ1-3; 9 bases align to TRBD1. J was trimmed by 8 bases and V by 4 bases; bases with no gene match: 12. The CDR3 sequence is 16 residues long. Germline V gene sequence: CDR1 SGHTA, CDR2 FQGNSA. As DNA, the CDR3 is TGTGCCAGCAGCTACCTCACAGGGGGCGTGTTGTACACCATATATTTT. The encoded protein is CASSYLTGGVLYTIYF.

V usage is TRBV7-3 and J usage is TRBJ2-5, with 10 nucleotides matching TRBD2. Germline V gene data show CDR1 as SGHTA and CDR2 as FQGTGA. The CDR3 covers 17 residues. V lost 8 bases and J lost 4; bases outside the gene matches: 16. The CDR3 DNA reads as TGTGCCAGCTCTCTCGGAGGGGGGACTAGCGTGGGAGAGACCCAGTACTTC. This translates into CASSLGGGTSVGETQYF.

CDR3 amino acids: CASSYKRGLDNEQFF. In DNA, the CDR3 is TGTGCCAGCAGTTACAAAAGGGGGCTCGACAATGAGCAGTTCTTC. This chain connects TRBV6-6 to TRBJ2-1; 7 bases line up with TRBD1. Germline CDR1 reads MNHNY; CDR2 reads SVGAGI (reference sequence). The CDR3 runs to 15 residues. Trimming removed 2 bases from V and 5 bases from J; junction bases left unmatched: 6.

This chain uses TRBV2 with TRBJ2-3; TRBD2 might be the D (5 bases). The CDR3 is 15 amino acids. V was cut by 3 bases and J by 11 bases, with 21 bases left in between. Germline-derived CDR1 and CDR2 are SNHLY and FYNNEI. CDR3 amino acids: CASSDGAAPREGQYF. In DNA form, the CDR3 reads TGTGCCAGCAGTGATGGCGCGGCGCCCCGAGAGGGGCAGTATTTT.

The CDR3 coding sequence is TGTGCCAGCTCACCACCGGGACAGGGGGCGTTCGGCTACACCTTC. Translation gives CASSPPGQGAFGYTF. V usage is TRBV18 and J usage is TRBJ1-2; 12 nucleotides line up with TRBD1. J lost 8 bases, V lost 0 bases, and 4 bases had no gene match. Germline V gene lookup returns CDR1 KGHSH and CDR2 LQKENI. The CDR3 runs to 15 residues.

The V gene is TRBV5-5, the J gene TRBJ2-1, with 8 bases matching TRBD2. Germline CDR1 SGHKS, CDR2 YYEKEE (reference sequence). The CDR3 covers 19 residues. V dropped 4 bases and J dropped 4; count of bases not matched to a gene: 19. This CDR3 reads CASSPGPILAGPPYNEQFF. The CDR3 bases are TGTGCCAGCAGCCCCGGGCCAATATTAGCGGGGCCTCCTTACAATGAGCAGTTCTTC.

The chain carries TRBV18 and TRBJ1-1, with 11 positions matching TRBD1. The CDR3 extends over 14 amino acids. The germline gives CDR1 KGHSH, CDR2 LQKENI. The J segment lost 5 bases and the V segment lost 2 bases, leaving 1 base of the junction unmatched. CDR3 nucleotides: TGTGCCAGCTCACCAGGGACAGGGGGTACTGAAGCTTTCTTT. This sequence encodes CASSPGTGGTEAFF.

The chain links TRBV5-6 to TRBJ1-5, with D possibly TRBD1 on 6 matching bases. Per germline, CDR1 SGHDT and CDR2 YYEEEE. The CDR3 has 15 residues. V dropped 4 bases and J dropped 4 bases, with 15 bases sitting between them. The chain's CDR3 is CASSPGDGRNQPQHF. The CDR3 DNA reads as TGTGCCAGCAGCCCAGGGGACGGTCGGAATCAGCCCCAGCATTTT.

This chain uses TRBV9 with TRBJ2-3, with 8 bases that match TRBD2. This CDR3 has 14 residues. CDR1 SGDLS and CDR2 YYNGEE come from the germline V gene. Trimming at V came to 0 bases and at J to 4 bases, leaving 1 base not matched to a gene. The CDR3 DNA follows: TGTGCCAGCAGCGTAGCGGGGGGGGCAGATACGCAGTATTTT. It codes for CASSVAGGADTQYF.

This chain uses TRBV15 with TRBJ1-4; 8 positions agree with TRBD1. J was trimmed by 8 bases and V by 1 base; bases with no gene match: 9. CDR1 and CDR2 from the germline V gene are LNHNV and YYDKDF (reference sequence). The length of the CDR3 is 16 residues. CDR3 nucleotide sequence: TGTGCCACCAGCAGAGTCCGGACAGGGTTGGAGGAAAAACTGTTTTTT. As protein: CATSRVRTGLEEKLFF.

This chain links TRBV10-3 with TRBJ2-2, with D possibly being TRBD1 (6 bases). V dropped 4 bases and J dropped 4 bases, with 16 bases sitting between them. CDR1 and CDR2 (germline): ENHRY, SYGVKD. The CDR3 runs 16 residues. The CDR3 loop reads CAISALDSRGTGELFF. The DNA of the CDR3 is TGTGCCATCAGTGCCCTGGACAGTCGGGGCACCGGGGAGCTGTTTTTT.